The text below deals with one TCR beta chain. Its recognized antigen is unknown. No base quality values were provided; no much bigger clone lies one nucleotide off. The data were obtained in a study of OX40 agonist ivuxolimab in advanced cancers. In the study overall: Ivuxolimab was a fully human IgG2 agonistic monoclonal antibody targeting the costimulatory receptor OX40 (CD134). Intravenous ivuxolimab was administered to patients every 2 weeks at six dose levels: 0.01, 0.1, 0.3, 1.5, 3 and 10 mg/kg. Among the roughly 52 dose-escalation patients, 19 had hepatocellular carcinoma, 15 melanoma, 9 renal cell carcinoma and 9 head and neck cancer. A male proportion of approximately 83% and a mean age of around 60 years, ranging from about 20 to 85, were recorded for the dose-escalation cohort. Prior anti-PD-1, anti-PD-L1 or anti-CTLA-4 therapy was permitted, and checkpoint inhibitors had been received by about 36% of dose-escalation patients. Partial responses occurred in three dose-escalation patients, of whom one had hepatocellular carcinoma and two had cutaneous melanoma. Peripheral TCRbeta sequencing was intended to test whether TCR sequence diversity was altered and clonal T-cell expansion was caused by ivuxolimab. The paper reports the monotherapy dose-escalation portion (N of about 47 patients) of the phase I ivuxolimab trial. Points the paper makes about the study in general: In partial responders in the 0.1-3.0 mg/kg groups, normalized peripheral clonal expansion was found to be among the lowest, especially among CD8+ T cells. Low levels of normalized T-cell clonal expansion were also seen in some patients who did not respond. After ivuxolimab, CD8+ T cells had more expanded clones than CD4+ T cells on average. The antigen specificity of the peripheral T cells that underwent clonal expansion was not determined. Clonal expansion of both CD4+ and CD8+ blood T cells was observed from baseline to week 6 at doses 0.1 to 3.0 mg/kg.

The trial excluded patients who had a history of autoimmune disease or were on systemic immunosuppression. Peripheral blood for TCR sequencing was collected from all dose cohorts at baseline, on cycle 4 day 1, and on cycle 7 day 1. Samples came from an open-label, multicenter, first-in-human phase I dose-escalation trial of ivuxolimab. Adults with locally advanced or metastatic head and neck squamous cell, hepatocellular, melanoma or renal cell carcinoma were enrolled in the trial. Before TCR sequencing, CD4+ T cells and CD8+ T cells from peripheral blood were sorted into separate populations. In the germline V gene, CDR1 corresponds to SQVTM and CDR2 to ANQGSEA. From the cysteine through the phenylalanine, the CDR3 covers 16 amino acids. CDR3 DNA is the only sequence kept; it has 48 bases, read in frame from the first base. Trimming takes 4 bases off V and 6 bases off J; junction bases not matched to a gene: 13.

For sequencing of the TCRbeta CDR3 region, genomic DNA was extracted from the sorted cells. The immunoSEQ Assay was used for sequencing of TCRbeta CDR3 regions. TCRdb took this table from immuneACCESS and kept in-frame rearrangements with V and J called. Such tables lack part of the clones; where checked against another copy, unresolved V genes explain under half of the gap, and the rest is unexplained. The sample table records about 74,000 clones; 84% of these occur just once. The biggest ten clones account for 1.5% to 2% of the sample. The sequence joins TRBV29-1 to TRBJ2-1; TRBD1 fits 9 bases in the junction. The sample in question was CD4+ or CD8+ T cells sorted from blood, obtained in a trial of the OX40 agonist ivuxolimab. The sequence was obtained from an adult with an advanced solid tumor such as melanoma, head and neck, liver or kidney cancer. The CDR3 is CSVGRGGTGTRNEQFF. The nucleotides are TGCAGCGTTGGGCGAGGAGGGACAGGGACCCGCAATGAGCAGTTCTTC.